These T cell receptor beta chains were read from a single sample in a study of regulatory T cells in long-lasting Graves disease. One entry per CDR3 protein, called by TCRdb with MiXCR from the multiplex PCR reads. The sample lists roughly 500,000 distinct CDR3 sequences; roughly 14% were seen once. These same data were also listed under a study on T cells in Graves' hyperthyroidism and ophthalmopathy.

The sequencing here drew on peripheral blood mononuclear cells (PBMCs), taken at new diagnosis, from a patient treated with antithyroid drugs. The receptor set was obtained from a man in his thirties or forties with Graves disease. CDR3s leave out the opening cysteine and the closing phenylalanine or tryptophan.

J gene: TRBJ2-1
V gene: TRBV18
CDR3 protein: ASSRTGDNEQF

J gene: TRBJ1-4
V gene: TRBV9
CDR3 protein: ASSVGVGLTLDGLF

J gene: TRBJ1-2
V gene: TRBV12-3/TRBV12-4
CDR3 protein: ASSFPGQSYGYT

J gene: TRBJ2-5
V gene: TRBV7-8
CDR3 protein: ASSGRQGAGETQY

J gene: TRBJ1-2
V gene: TRBV5-1
CDR3 protein: ASSRGTASNYGYT

J gene: TRBJ2-5
V gene: TRBV20-1
CDR3 protein: SAREISDRRKETQY

J gene: TRBJ1-1
V gene: TRBV19
CDR3 protein: ASRVTDQNTEAF

J gene: TRBJ1-1
V gene: TRBV6-2/TRBV6-3
CDR3 protein: ASSEATHVEAF

J gene: TRBJ2-3
V gene: TRBV7-2
CDR3 protein: ASSLFRGRSSTDTQY

J gene: TRBJ2-7
V gene: TRBV2
CDR3 protein: ASNTGGSYEQY

J gene: TRBJ2-4
V gene: TRBV3-1
CDR3 protein: ASSRGTALAKNIQY

J gene: TRBJ1-3
V gene: TRBV29-1
CDR3 protein: SVDGQLGNTIY

J gene: TRBJ1-4
V gene: TRBV7-9
CDR3 protein: ASSLGGWSEKLF

J gene: TRBJ2-7
V gene: TRBV30
CDR3 protein: AWSGAGYEQY

J gene: TRBJ2-5
V gene: TRBV7-6
CDR3 protein: ASSPGLAGIRKTQY

J gene: TRBJ2-1
V gene: TRBV20-1
CDR3 protein: SASQPSGFNEQF

J gene: TRBJ2-1
V gene: TRBV3-1
CDR3 protein: ASSHGDTAYNEQF

J gene: TRBJ2-7
V gene: TRBV28
CDR3 protein: ASSNGAYEQY

J gene: TRBJ1-5
V gene: TRBV4-1
CDR3 protein: ASSQQGIGNQPQH

J gene: TRBJ2-2
V gene: TRBV5-1
CDR3 protein: ASSLMAGGWTGELF

J gene: TRBJ2-1
V gene: TRBV12-5
CDR3 protein: ASGPGLAVYNEQF

J gene: TRBJ2-7
V gene: TRBV27
CDR3 protein: ASSFSDSSYEQY

J gene: TRBJ2-7
V gene: TRBV3-1
CDR3 protein: ASSQDLRAGGSYEQY

J gene: TRBJ1-6
V gene: TRBV19
CDR3 protein: ATRPGPDNSPLH

J gene: TRBJ2-1
V gene: TRBV6-1
CDR3 protein: ASKMSGGNEQF

J gene: TRBJ2-7
V gene: TRBV20-1
CDR3 protein: SASSDSGSSYEQY

J gene: TRBJ2-2
V gene: TRBV6-5
CDR3 protein: ASSYAGVWAGELF

J gene: TRBJ1-2
V gene: TRBV27
CDR3 protein: ASRGQLTYGCT

J gene: TRBJ1-6
V gene: TRBV7-3
CDR3 protein: ASSPTENNSPLH

J gene: TRBJ2-5
V gene: TRBV5-6
CDR3 protein: ASSHRIQETQY

J gene: TRBJ2-5
V gene: TRBV29-1
CDR3 protein: SVEPGGGETQY

J gene: TRBJ2-1
V gene: TRBV11-2
CDR3 protein: ASSPYTSDNNEQF

J gene: TRBJ1-2
V gene: TRBV12-3/TRBV12-4
CDR3 protein: ASSSGLYGYT